This is a list of T cell receptor beta chains from one sample in a study of identical twins. One entry per CDR3 protein results from TCRdb running MiXCR on the 5' RACE reads. The table includes about 280,000 distinct CDR3 sequences, more than 6.5% detected once. These sequences were also reported in another study, on yellow fever vaccine responses in identical twins.

Sample: memory (CD45RO+) T cells sorted from blood. The receptors stem from a woman under 30 in good health. Each CDR3 is given with its conserved first and last residue. The D gene is left open where the match is weak. Clone size appears in some rows only: once, few, many, or a class for an expanded clone.

D,V,J,size,CDR3,DNA
NA,TRBV15,TRBJ2-2,many,CATSRDGPPGELFF,TGTGCCACCAGCAGGGATGGGCCGCCCGGGGAGCTGTTTTTT
TRBD2,TRBV18,TRBJ2-3,NA,CASSPPGTSEDTQYF,TGTGCCAGCTCACCACCCGGGACTAGCGAGGATACGCAGTATTTT
NA,TRBV25-1,TRBJ2-1,many,CASSELGWGNEQFF,TGTGCCAGCAGTGAATTGGGGTGGGGCAATGAGCAGTTCTTC
NA,TRBV15,TRBJ1-5,many,CATSAWGSNQPQHF,TGTGCCACCAGCGCTTGGGGGAGCAATCAGCCCCAGCATTTT
TRBD2,TRBV6-1,TRBJ2-1,many,CASSPLAGPFFEQFF,TGTGCCAGCAGTCCTTTAGCGGGGCCCTTTTTTGAGCAGTTCTTC
TRBD1,TRBV11-2,TRBJ1-2,many,CASSPGTGGDYGYTF,TGTGCCAGCAGCCCTGGGACAGGGGGCGACTATGGCTACACCTTC
NA,TRBV20-1,TRBJ2-3,NA,CSATALHGRTDTQYF,TGCAGTGCTACCGCCCTACACGGACGCACAGATACGCAGTATTTT
NA,TRBV7-8,TRBJ2-1,many,CASSSGAVNEQFF,TGTGCCAGCAGCTCGGGAGCGGTGAATGAGCAGTTCTTC
NA,TRBV10-1,TRBJ1-6,few,CASSENRRAYNSPLHF,TGCGCCAGCAGTGAGAACCGCAGAGCCTATAATTCACCCCTCCACTTT
TRBD2,TRBV5-4,TRBJ2-3,few,CASSLIAGPTDTQYF,TGTGCCAGCAGCTTGATAGCGGGCCCCACAGATACGCAGTATTTT
NA,TRBV4-1,TRBJ1-5,many,CASSQVGDPNQPQHF,TGCGCCAGCAGCCAAGTGGGGGACCCTAATCAGCCCCAGCATTTT
NA,TRBV9,TRBJ1-1,many,CASSVAPGNTEAFF,TGTGCCAGCAGCGTAGCTCCAGGGAACACTGAAGCTTTCTTT
NA,TRBV25-1,TRBJ1-2,few,CASSEWDPPPYGYTF,TGTGCCAGCAGTGAATGGGATCCACCACCCTATGGCTACACCTTC
NA,TRBV12-3/TRBV12-4,TRBJ2-7,few,CASSLTNSYEQYF,TGTGCCAGCTCGTTGACTAACTCCTACGAGCAGTACTTC
TRBD2,TRBV27,TRBJ2-7,NA,CASSKLAGGTATYEQYF,TGTGCCAGCAGTAAACTAGCGGGAGGAACCGCCACCTACGAGCAGTACTTC
NA,TRBV7-6,TRBJ2-5,NA,CASSLFNEETQYF,TGTGCCAGCAGCTTATTTAATGAAGAGACCCAGTACTTC
TRBD2,TRBV12-5,TRBJ2-3,NA,CASGFGLAVTDTQYF,TGTGCTAGTGGTTTCGGACTAGCGGTCACAGATACGCAGTATTTT
NA,TRBV28,TRBJ2-3,NA,CASSFLGNPDTQYF,TGTGCCAGCAGTTTCCTAGGGAACCCAGATACGCAGTATTTT
NA,TRBV7-8,TRBJ1-5,many,CASSLVPRTGNQPQHF,TGTGCCAGCAGCTTAGTCCCGAGGACAGGCAATCAGCCCCAGCATTTT
NA,TRBV7-2,TRBJ2-3,few,CASSKDWDSTDTQYF,TGTGCCAGCAGCAAAGACTGGGACAGCACAGATACGCAGTATTTT
NA,TRBV7-3,TRBJ2-2,many,CASSAGSDTGELFF,TGTGCCAGCAGCGCGGGGTCCGACACCGGGGAGCTGTTTTTT
NA,TRBV2,TRBJ1-3,few,CASRDSPMVVGNTIYF,TGTGCCAGCAGAGACTCCCCCATGGTCGTTGGAAACACCATATATTTT
TRBD2,TRBV6-5,TRBJ2-7,few,CASSYTTSGMGRGEQYF,TGTGCCAGCAGTTACACGACTAGCGGGATGGGGCGTGGAGAGCAGTACTTC
TRBD2,TRBV7-7,TRBJ2-1,NA,CASSLMAGDNEQFF,TGTGCCAGCAGCTTAATGGCGGGGGACAATGAGCAGTTCTTC
NA,TRBV6-1,TRBJ1-2,many,CASRQPGENGYTF,TGTGCCAGCAGACAACCAGGGGAAAATGGCTACACCTTC
NA,TRBV15,TRBJ1-1,few,CATSRDTVNTEAFF,TGTGCCACCAGCAGAGACACGGTCAACACTGAAGCTTTCTTT
TRBD1,TRBV25-1,TRBJ1-1,few,CASSDPRGTGPEAFF,TGTGCCAGCAGTGATCCCAGGGGGACAGGGCCTGAAGCTTTCTTT
TRBD2,TRBV3-1,TRBJ2-5,many,CASSQPGGLETQYF,TGTGCCAGCAGCCAACCGGGAGGGCTCGAGACCCAGTACTTC
NA,TRBV11-2,TRBJ1-1,NA,CASSTLGGNTEAFF,TGTGCCAGCAGTACCCTGGGAGGCAACACTGAAGCTTTCTTT
TRBD2,TRBV5-1,TRBJ2-3,many,CASTERPGLADTQYF,TGCGCCAGCACCGAACGACCGGGACTAGCAGATACGCAGTATTTT
TRBD2,TRBV11-2,TRBJ2-1,many,CASSSRPTGGSNNEQFF,TGTGCCAGCAGCTCCAGGCCGACGGGGGGTTCGAACAATGAGCAGTTCTTC
NA,TRBV5-1,TRBJ1-1,many,CASSLGQGREDTEAFF,TGCGCCAGCAGCTTGGGGCAGGGGAGAGAGGACACTGAAGCTTTCTTT
NA,TRBV12-3/TRBV12-4,TRBJ2-1,many,CASTGLGVTSYNEQFF,TGTGCCAGCACCGGACTCGGGGTGACCTCCTACAATGAGCAGTTCTTC
NA,TRBV9,TRBJ2-7,few,CASSGRDIHSYEQYF,TGTGCCAGCAGCGGCCGGGACATACACTCCTACGAGCAGTACTTC
NA,TRBV24-1,TRBJ2-2,many,CATSDIRGPGELFF,TGTGCCACCAGTGATATCCGGGGCCCCGGGGAGCTGTTTTTT
NA,TRBV5-5,TRBJ2-2,NA,CASSWMDRGELFF,TGTGCCAGCAGCTGGATGGACCGCGGGGAGCTGTTTTTT
NA,TRBV6-1,TRBJ2-2,NA,CASSDSPTPGELFF,TGTGCCAGCAGTGATTCTCCCACTCCAGGGGAGCTGTTTTTT
NA,TRBV9,TRBJ2-3,few,CASSVGFSGGRTDTQYF,TGTGCCAGCAGCGTAGGTTTCTCGGGGGGCCGCACAGATACGCAGTATTTT
TRBD1,TRBV20-1,TRBJ2-1,NA,CSAYIGTDQFF,TGCAGTGCCTATATCGGGACAGATCAGTTCTTC
NA,TRBV5-1,TRBJ1-1,many,CASSLHGGNTEAFF,TGCGCCAGCAGCTTGCACGGCGGGAACACTGAAGCTTTCTTT
TRBD1,TRBV7-6,TRBJ2-2,few,CASSSNHNTYRGPTGELFF,TGTGCCAGCAGCTCAAATCATAATACGTACAGGGGCCCCACCGGGGAGCTGTTTTTT
NA,TRBV9,TRBJ1-3,few,CASSVGHLVSGNTIYF,TGTGCCAGCAGCGTAGGACACCTTGTCTCTGGAAACACCATATATTTT
TRBD2,TRBV3-1,TRBJ2-5,many,CASSRGLAETQYF,TGTGCCAGCAGCCGAGGACTAGCGGAGACCCAGTACTTC
TRBD1,TRBV12-3/TRBV12-4,TRBJ1-5,many,CASSLTGAAIHPQHF,TGTGCCAGCAGTCTGACAGGGGCCGCAATCCATCCCCAGCATTTT
NA,TRBV29-1,TRBJ1-2,many,CSVHDSQYGYTF,TGCAGCGTTCACGACAGTCAATATGGCTACACCTTC